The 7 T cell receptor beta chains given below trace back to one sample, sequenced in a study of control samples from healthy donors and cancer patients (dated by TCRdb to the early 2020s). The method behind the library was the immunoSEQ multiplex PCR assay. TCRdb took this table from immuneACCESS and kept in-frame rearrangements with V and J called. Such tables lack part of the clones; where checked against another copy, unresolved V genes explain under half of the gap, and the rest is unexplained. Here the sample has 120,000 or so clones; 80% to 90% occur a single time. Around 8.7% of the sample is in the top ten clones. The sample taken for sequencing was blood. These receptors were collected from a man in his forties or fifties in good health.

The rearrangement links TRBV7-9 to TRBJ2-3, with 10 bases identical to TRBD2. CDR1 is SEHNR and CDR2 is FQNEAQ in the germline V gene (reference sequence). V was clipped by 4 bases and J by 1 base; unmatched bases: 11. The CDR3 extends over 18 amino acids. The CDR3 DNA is TGTGCCAGCAGCTCAGGATCCGGGACTAGCGTAGGCACAGATACGCAGTATTTT. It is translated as CASSSGSGTSVGTDTQYF.

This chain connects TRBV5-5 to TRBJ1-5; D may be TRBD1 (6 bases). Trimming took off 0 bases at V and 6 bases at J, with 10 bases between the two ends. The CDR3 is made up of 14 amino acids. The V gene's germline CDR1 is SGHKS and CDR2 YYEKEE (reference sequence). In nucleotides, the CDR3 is TGTGCCAGCAGCTTGGAAACAGGGCTTCAGCCCCAGCATTTT. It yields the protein CASSLETGLQPQHF.

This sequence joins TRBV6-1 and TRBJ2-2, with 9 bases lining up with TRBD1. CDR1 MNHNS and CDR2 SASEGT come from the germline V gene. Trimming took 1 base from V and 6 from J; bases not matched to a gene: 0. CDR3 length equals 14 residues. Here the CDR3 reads CASSEGQGAGELFF. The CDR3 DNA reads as TGTGCCAGCAGTGAAGGACAGGGGGCCGGGGAGCTGTTTTTT.

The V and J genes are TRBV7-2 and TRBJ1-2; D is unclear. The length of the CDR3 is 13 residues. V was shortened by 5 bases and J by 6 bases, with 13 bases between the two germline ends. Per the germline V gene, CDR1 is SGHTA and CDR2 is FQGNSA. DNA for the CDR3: TGTGCCAGCAGCCCCCGCGAGAGGGATGGCTACACCTTC. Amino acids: CASSPRERDGYTF.

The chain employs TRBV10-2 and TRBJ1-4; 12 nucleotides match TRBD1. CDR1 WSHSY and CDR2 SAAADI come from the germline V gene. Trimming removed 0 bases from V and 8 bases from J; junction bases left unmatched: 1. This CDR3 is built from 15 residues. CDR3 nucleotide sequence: TGCGCCAGCAGTGAGTCCGGGACAGGGGGCGAAAAACTGTTTTTT. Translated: CASSESGTGGEKLFF.

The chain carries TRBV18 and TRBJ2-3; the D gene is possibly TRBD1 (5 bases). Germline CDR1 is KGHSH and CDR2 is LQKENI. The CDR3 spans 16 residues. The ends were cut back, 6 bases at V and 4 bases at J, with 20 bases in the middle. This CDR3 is CASSLSQDSVPDTQYF. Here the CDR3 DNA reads TGTGCCAGCTCGCTCTCACAGGATTCAGTTCCAGATACGCAGTATTTT.

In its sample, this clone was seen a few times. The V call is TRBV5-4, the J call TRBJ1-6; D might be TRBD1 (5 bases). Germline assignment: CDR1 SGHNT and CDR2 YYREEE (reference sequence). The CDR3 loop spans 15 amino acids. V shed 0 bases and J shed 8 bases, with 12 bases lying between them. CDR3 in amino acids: CASSLVAGNDSPLHF. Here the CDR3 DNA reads TGTGCCAGCAGCTTGGTAGCAGGGAATGATTCACCCCTCCACTTT.